These 18 T cell receptor beta chains were all obtained from the same sample, sequenced in a study of blood T cell repertoires in COVID-19 (dated by TCRdb to 2018 to 2021). Libraries were made using the immunoSEQ multiplex PCR assay. Here the immuneACCESS table is served through TCRdb, limited to in-frame sequences with V and J called. Missing clones are a known gap in these copies; in checked studies unresolved V genes cover under half, and the rest lacks a known reason. The sample yields hundreds of thousands of clones; 88% were counted once. The leading ten clones occupy roughly 12% of the sample. Sequenced material: peripheral blood. All receptors derive from a woman in her 50s with COVID-19, enrolled during active disease.

This clone has a handful of counts. This chain joins TRBV2 and TRBJ1-2; D remains ambiguous. Trimming cost V 7 bases and J 1 base, with 19 bases left between them. CDR1 and CDR2 (germline): SNHLY, FYNNEI. This CDR3 has 16 residues. For the CDR3, the DNA is TGTGCCAGCACGCGGTTGCCGGTCGTCAGTAACTATGGCTACACCTTC. Translating gives CASTRLPVVSNYGYTF.

This clone is a singleton in its sample. The V gene is TRBV11-2, the J gene TRBJ2-1; D gene uncertain. This CDR3 contains 15 residues. CDR1 and CDR2 from the germline V gene are SGHAT and FQNNGV. V was pared by 3 bases and J by 0 bases, with 9 bases between. CDR3 protein: CASSFSGSSYNEQFF. Here the CDR3 DNA reads TGTGCCAGCAGCTTCTCCGGTAGCTCCTACAATGAGCAGTTCTTC.

V gene TRBV2 combines with J gene TRBJ2-5; 8 bases match TRBD1. Trimming at V came to 6 bases and at J to 5 bases, leaving 11 bases not matched to a gene. The CDR3 is 15 residues long. Germline CDR1 reads SNHLY; CDR2 reads FYNNEI. CDR3 nucleotides: TGTGCCAGCAGACCTTCCCAGGGGGCGCAGGAGACCCAGTACTTC. It translates to CASRPSQGAQETQYF.

The chain is built from TRBV4-1 and TRBJ2-6; TRBD1 matches 8 bases. The CDR3 is 19 residues long. With 0 bases clipped from V and 2 bases from J, the junction kept 9 bases outside the gene matches. Germline V gene sequence: CDR1 MGHRA, CDR2 YSYEKL. CDR3 nucleotides: TGCGCCAGCAGCCAAGATAGGGCAGGGGGCAACACTGGGGCCAACGTCCTGACTTTC. Translating it yields CASSQDRAGGNTGANVLTF.

This rearrangement joins TRBV4-2 to TRBJ2-3, with D unclear. There are 15 residues in the CDR3. V gave up 1 base and J gave up 2 bases, with 10 bases separating them. The germline V gene encodes CDR1 LGHNA and CDR2 YNFKEQ. In DNA, the CDR3 is TGTGCCAGCAGCCAAGGGTATGGCCTCACAGATACGCAGTATTTT. Translated: CASSQGYGLTDTQYF.

This chain links TRBV24-1 with TRBJ1-2; D is undetermined. Germline V gene lookup returns CDR1 KGHDR and CDR2 SFDVKD. V lost 5 bases, J lost 6 bases, and 9 bases lay in between. This CDR3 contains 12 residues. The CDR3 sequence is CATSGGRDGYTF. The CDR3 DNA reads TGTGCCACCAGTGGAGGAAGAGATGGCTACACCTTC.

Only one count was recorded for this clone. V is TRBV11-2 and J is TRBJ1-2; 7 bases line up with TRBD1. Germline V gene lookup returns CDR1 SGHAT and CDR2 FQNNGV. The ends lost 4 bases at V and 8 bases at J; junction bases unmatched: 10. The CDR3 spans 14 residues. The CDR3 bases are TGTGCCAGCAGCTCCAATGACAGGGTTGGGGGCTACACCTTC. It codes for CASSSNDRVGGYTF.

V gene TRBV13 combines with J gene TRBJ2-1, with D perhaps matching TRBD2 (7 bases). Trimming stripped 4 bases from V and 5 bases from J, with 18 bases between. CDR3 size: 16 residues. In germline, CDR1 is PRHDT, CDR2 FYEKMQ (reference sequence). CDR3 sequence reads: CASSSRGALLNNEQFF. CDR3 in DNA: TGTGCCAGCAGCTCCCGGGGGGCCCTTCTGAACAATGAGCAGTTCTTC.

The rearrangement uses TRBV18 and TRBJ1-1; TRBD1 might be the D (6 bases). With 6 bases removed from V and 4 bases from J, the gap between germline ends came to 21 bases. Germline assignment: CDR1 KGHSH and CDR2 LQKENI. This CDR3 has 16 amino acids. The CDR3 here is CASSPIPQTGPTEAFF. CDR3 DNA sequence: TGTGCCAGCTCGCCGATACCCCAGACAGGTCCCACTGAAGCTTTCTTT.

This clone was seen only a few times. The chain employs TRBV5-1 and TRBJ2-2, with D tentatively TRBD1 (5 bases). In germline, CDR1 is SGHRS, CDR2 YFSETQ. Trimming took 1 base from V and 6 from J, leaving 7 bases between them. There are 13 residues in the CDR3. The chain's CDR3 is CASSLMTAGELFF. CDR3 sequence (DNA): TGCGCCAGCAGCTTGATGACAGCCGGGGAGCTGTTTTTT.

V is TRBV3-1 (or the pseudogene TRBV3-2) and J is TRBJ2-3; TRBD2 matches 7 bases. Germline V gene sequence: CDR1 LGHDT, CDR2 YNNKEL (reference sequence). The V gene end was trimmed by 3 bases and the J gene end by 6 bases; junction bases not matched to a gene: 6. The CDR3 sequence is 14 residues long. CDR3 in DNA: TGTGCCAGCAGCCACCTAGCGGACTCGGATACGCAGTATTTT. Its protein is CASSHLADSDTQYF.

The gene calls are TRBV12-3 or TRBV12-4 and TRBJ2-1; D gene uncertain. CDR3 length equals 12 residues. V lost 6 bases to trimming and J lost 9 bases, with 12 bases between them. CDR3 nucleotide sequence: TGTGCCAGCAGCACCCTTCCGGGTGAGCAGTTCTTC. It translates to CASSTLPGEQFF.

The chain couples TRBV10-3 to TRBJ1-5; 7 bases match TRBD1. J lost 4 bases, V lost 2 bases, and 5 bases had no gene match. The germline V gene has CDR1 ENHRY and CDR2 SYGVKD. The CDR3 length is 15 residues. The CDR3 DNA reads TGTGCCATCAGTGAGCGACAGGGAGCTAATCAGCCCCAGCATTTT. Its protein is CAISERQGANQPQHF.

This rearrangement joins TRBV5-1 to TRBJ1-1, with 7 bases matching TRBD1. Germline-derived CDR1 and CDR2 are SGHRS and YFSETQ. Losses at the gene ends were 4 bases for V and 4 bases for J; bases not matched to a gene: 13. This CDR3 is built from 16 residues. In nucleotides, the CDR3 is TGCGCCAGCAGCAACCAATTTGACAGGGCGGGCACTGAAGCTTTCTTT. Translation gives CASSNQFDRAGTEAFF.

The rearrangement links TRBV5-4 to TRBJ2-1; a possible D gene is TRBD2 (6 bases). The CDR3 has 13 residues. The V gene's germline CDR1 is SGHNT and CDR2 YYREEE (reference sequence). V was cut by 2 bases and J by 10 bases, with 13 bases left in between. CDR3 sequence: CASSLGRGGEQFF. In DNA, the CDR3 is TGTGCCAGCAGCTTAGGACGTGGAGGGGAGCAGTTCTTC.

This clone has a single count. This chain joins TRBV6-1 and TRBJ2-7; the D is unclear. The CDR3 runs to 13 residues. V was cut by 2 bases and J by 3 bases, with 8 bases left in between. CDR1 is MNHNS and CDR2 is SASEGT in the germline V gene. The CDR3 reads CASSELLYYEQYF. CDR3 nucleotide sequence: TGTGCCAGCAGTGAATTACTATACTACGAGCAGTACTTC.

The rearrangement uses TRBV6-5 and TRBJ2-7, with D possibly being TRBD1 (5 bases). Germline values: CDR1 MNHEY, CDR2 SVGAGI. Trimming took off 5 bases at V and 0 bases at J, with 11 bases between the two ends. The CDR3 totals 14 residues. The CDR3: CASSQQDSSYEQYF. The CDR3 DNA follows: TGTGCCAGCAGTCAACAAGACAGCTCCTACGAGCAGTACTTC.

The chain is built from TRBV7-6 and TRBJ2-7, with no clear D. V shed 1 base and J shed 2 bases, with 12 bases lying between them. The CDR3 sequence is 15 residues long. Germline CDR1 SGHVS, CDR2 FNYEAQ. CDR3 bases: TGTGCCAGCAGCTTAGGTCCAGGTTCCACCTACGAGCAGTACTTC. Translating gives CASSLGPGSTYEQYF.